What follows are 2 T cell receptor beta chains derived from one specimen sequenced in a study of PD-1 blockade in classical Hodgkin lymphoma (dated by TCRdb to the early 2020s). Receptor libraries were prepared by the immunoSEQ multiplex PCR assay. TCRdb holds this immuneACCESS table with in-frame rearrangements only. Some clones are missing; in checked studies, unresolved V genes explain under half, and the rest has no known cause. The sample table records about 10,000 clones; roughly three quarters of these occur just once. The leading ten clones occupy roughly 33% of the sample. Per the publication, the time point label means: cycle 2 day 1 (C2D1) of nivolumab. Relapse after autologous stem cell transplantation had occurred in all trial patients, and cohorts A, B and C were distinguished by prior brentuximab vedotin exposure. The sample in question was peripheral blood mononuclear cells (PBMCs), obtained before the second cycle of nivolumab. These receptors were collected from a human donor with classical Hodgkin lymphoma.

The chain recombines TRBV6-5 with TRBJ2-7, with TRBD1 matching over 9 bases. Germline V gene sequence: CDR1 MNHEY, CDR2 SVGAGI. The ends lost 2 bases at V and 5 bases at J; junction bases unmatched: 4. This CDR3 contains 14 residues. The CDR3 region is CASSYGTGFNEQYF. CDR3 nucleotide sequence: TGTGCCAGCAGTTACGGGACAGGGTTTAACGAGCAGTACTTC.

The rearrangement joins TRBV11-3 to TRBJ2-1; 7 bases are shared with TRBD2. The CDR3 runs to 16 residues. Trimming at V came to 6 bases and at J to 1 base, leaving 9 bases not matched to a gene. In germline, CDR1 is SGHNT, CDR2 YENEEA. The DNA for the CDR3 is TGTGCCAGCAGTAGCGGGCTAACGGGGTCCTACAATGAGCAGTTCTTC. It encodes CASSSGLTGSYNEQFF.